Below, one T cell receptor beta chain is given with its context. No antigen is known for it. Base-call qualities are not available, and no considerably larger clone is one nucleotide away. This sample is drawn from a study of cytomegalovirus exposure and HLA in healthy donors (dated by TCRdb to 2016 to 2017). For the wider study: In an earlier analysis of under 600 of the donors, about 270 Gb of sequence data and 90 million to 120 million unique TCR beta sequences from about 180 million T cells were reported. An early release that covered 640 HLA-typed donors contained around 300 gigabases of sequencing data and tens of millions of unique TCR sequences. Among the roughly 400 genotyped donors, more than 70% belonged to the genetic ancestry cluster associated with self-reported Caucasian donors. The aim of the study was to test whether cataloging public T cell receptors could identify signatures of past pathogen exposure. The T cell repertoires of 670 or so subjects were profiled by immunosequencing and related to cytomegalovirus serostatus. Along with the 666-subject first cohort, a separate validation cohort of around 110 different subjects was used. To predict cytomegalovirus infection status, the study combined high-throughput TCR immunosequencing, statistical association of individual TCRs with disease status, and machine learning. In a later analysis, previously published TCR beta repertoires from several hundred donors were re-analyzed and high-resolution HLA genotyping was added so that TCR occurrence patterns could be studied. The later analysis used no new phenotypic data to find candidate immune exposures, relying instead on TCR beta sequences and their occurrence across donors. An earlier analysis of some 500 of the donors applied high-throughput TCR beta sequencing to assess whether each TCR beta V gene segment acted as functional or pseudogenic. Alongside the repertoire data, information on donor age, sex, ethnicity and CMV serostatus was compiled. A later genetic analysis took genome-wide SNP genotypes for about 65% of the 666 donors and used that subset as a discovery cohort. Every discovery cohort repertoire had been produced on one sequencing platform. HLA typing included class I and class II loci at four-digit resolution. The number of typed donors differed by locus: about 620-640 for A, B, C, DRB1 and DQB1; approximately 540 for DQA1; about 600 for DPA1; and around 450 for DPB1. Five DR-DQ haplotypes were treated as single units for association and clustering because of strong linkage in the cohort. Among 300 to 500 genotyped donors of the cohort, an average of around 220,000 unique TCR beta nucleotide sequences was sequenced per donor, of which 15% to 20% were non-productive. Results and caveats for the whole study, not just this receptor: Most TCR sequences were seen in very few donors, while some public TCRs were found in many individuals. In a later analysis, the rate of TCR association differed among HLA loci, with DRB1 alleles having the most associated TCRs and HLA-C alleles having the fewest. Some IMGT-functional V segments, including TRBV6-2 and TRBV6-3, could not be distinguished by the 87-base-pair reads and were therefore excluded. Sequencing depth was assumed to be roughly uniform across donors in the presence/absence analyses, though that assumption may not hold. Over 15 rarely observed V segments, including chromosome 9 orphons, were excluded from the earlier analysis of approximately 600 of the donors because counts were too low. Correlated functional status among segregating V segments might reflect linkage disequilibrium, but an unknown experimental factor could not be ruled out. A further reported finding was that TCR beta sequences accurately predicted the HLA-A and HLA-B alleles for most subjects in the first cohort. This cohort had only TCR beta chains sequenced, and the lack of alpha or paired-chain data limited which features could be detected. In a later genetic analysis, a missense DCLRE1C variant was associated with V-gene and J-gene trimming of TCR beta chains, and the association was replicated in an independent cohort. In an earlier analysis of some 640 of the donors, most TCR beta V segments were observed in productive rearrangements about 87% or about 30% of the time, broadly matching IMGT annotations. Compared with the 666-donor mean, donors in an Asian-associated ancestry cluster had fewer N-insertions in productive TCRs, according to a later genetic analysis. In vitro tests confirmed that a few of the cytomegalovirus-associated TCR beta chains recognize cytomegalovirus antigens. Specific HLA alleles were associated with roughly 16,000 TCR beta sequences at a false discovery rate of 0.05 in a later analysis. According to the authors, the approach could potentially be generalized to other disease states and immunological phenotypes. Immune exposure information for the cohort was limited to CMV serostatus. According to a later analysis, parvovirus B19, influenza, CMV and Epstein-Barr virus appeared linked to several top co-occurrence clusters. Because HLA typing was missing for some donors at each locus, association tests included only the typed subset. Cytomegalovirus status was reported to be diagnosed by the classifier with high specificity and sensitivity in both the original and validation cohorts. A total of fewer than 200 TCR beta chains were listed by the study as associated with cytomegalovirus. Compared with equally common non-associated chains, HLA-associated TCR beta chains in a later analysis were more clonally expanded and had lower generation probabilities. A cluster of highly shared sequence variants was judged likely to be a technical artifact of the sequencing pipeline. When HLA alleles, especially DR and DQ, strongly co-occurred, TCR associations were difficult to assign to individual alleles. In a later analysis, most CMV-associated TCR beta chains were found to appear HLA-restricted, with HLA associations seemingly driven largely by CMV exposure.

In total, roughly 670 healthy bone marrow donors made up the cohort. All cohort members were sampled while nominally healthy, although unrecorded immune exposures were likely present. The donor was CMV seropositive and was included in the group of 270 or so seropositive cohort members. A peripheral blood sample was collected from each donor, and TCR beta sequencing was performed on peripheral blood mononuclear cells. The Qiagen DNeasy Blood Extraction Kit was used to extract genomic DNA from the blood cell samples. Looking up the germline V gene yields CDR1 SGHTA and CDR2 FQGTGA. V loses 5 bases at its end and J loses 7 bases; junction bases beyond the gene matches: 9. The CDR3 numbers 16 residues from cysteine through phenylalanine. CDR3 DNA only is kept here, 48 bases in frame from base 1. The library relied on the immunoSEQ multiplex PCR assay. A mixture of 60 forward primers for TCR Vbeta segments and 13 reverse primers for TCR Jbeta segments was used in the multiplex PCR. The CDR3 region of rearranged TCR beta genes was amplified from genomic DNA by a multiplex PCR assay. The Illumina HiSeq System was used to sequence the amplified TCR beta libraries as 87-base-pair reads. On the authors' methods: A later analysis tallied roughly 76 million unique TCR beta chains across the approximately 670 repertoires, and 10 million to 11 million of those chains were shared by two or more donors. A nearest-neighbor algorithm error-corrected the raw reads and collapsed the reads into unique sequences, merging closely related sequences to remove PCR and sequencing errors. Alignment of CDR3 sequences to IMGT reference sequences was used to assign V, D and J gene segments. Each retained sequence needed at least a six-nucleotide match to both a V gene segment and a J gene segment. Rearrangements were called productive when the CDR3 lacked stop codons and stayed in frame with V and J; all others were non-productive. CDR3 was defined according to IMGT convention as the region running from the second conserved V-encoded cysteine to the conserved J-encoded phenylalanine. The earlier analysis of about 620 of the donors excluded sequences that lacked an unambiguous match to a single V gene segment. In an earlier analysis of roughly 600 of the donors, a V segment was called functional when productive rearrangements were above 56.7%, and segregating when the standard deviation between donors exceeded 5%. To diagnose cytomegalovirus status from the catalog of TCR beta chain sequences, a statistical classification framework was built. V and J gene assignment, in a later analysis, came from comparing TCR nucleotide sequences with IMGT/GENE-DB human TR gene sequences. Using the TCRdist pipeline, a later analysis assigned CDR3 sequences along with most-parsimonious VDJ recombination scenarios. In a later analysis, each TCR beta chain was defined by its CDR3 amino acid sequence together with its V-gene family, and reads lacking a unique V-gene family were excluded. To address suspected cross-contamination and a sequencing artifact, a later analysis removed around 590 highly shared, low-generation-probability nucleotide sequences. For each public chain, a later analysis derived a clonal expansion index from normalized ranks of inferred template counts within each repertoire. A later analysis computed generation probabilities with a VDJ recombination model fitted to out-of-frame rearrangements, and checked the results against IGoR. Hypergeometric tests were used in a later analysis to score TCR-TCR, TCR-HLA and TCR-CMV co-occurrence, with a repertoire-size bias correction applied to the TCR pairs. A later analysis estimated false discovery rates by permuting HLA or CMV assignments 20 times. In a later analysis, co-occurring TCRs were grouped using DBSCAN, and TCRdist sequence similarity was added for clustering within HLA-allele-positive subsets. Repertoires with fewer than 30,000 or more than 120,000 public chains were left out of co-occurrence clustering, as were five repertoires with anomalous nucleotide sharing. The source is immuneACCESS, and TCRdb retained only in-frame sequences with V and J called. Part of the clones is not carried over; for the studies checked, unresolved V genes explain less than half of this, and the remainder is unexplained. The V and J calls and the clone size are those of that table, but D and trimming were determined from the DNA. The table for this sample lists 180,000 or so clones; approximately 85% of them were counted only once. About 9.3% of the sample goes to the ten largest clones.

This sequence was found in a man aged 18 to 29 in good health and CMV-seropositive. The V gene is TRBV7-3 and the J gene is TRBJ2-1, and TRBD2 aligns with 12 junction nucleotides. Specimen: PBMCs. CDR3 sequence: CASSPLAGGRRNEQFF. The nucleotide sequence reads as follows: TGTGCCAGCAGCCCCCTAGCGGGGGGGCGTAGGAATGAGCAGTTCTTC. Supplemented by the reference TRBV7-3 and TRBJ2-1 proteins around the CDR3, the complete variable domain is GAGVSQTPSNKVTEKGKYVELRCDPISGHTALYWYRQSLGQGPEFLIYFQGTGAADDSGLPNDRFFAVRPEGSVSTLKIQRTERGDSAVYLCASSPLAGGRRNEQFFGPGTRLTVL.